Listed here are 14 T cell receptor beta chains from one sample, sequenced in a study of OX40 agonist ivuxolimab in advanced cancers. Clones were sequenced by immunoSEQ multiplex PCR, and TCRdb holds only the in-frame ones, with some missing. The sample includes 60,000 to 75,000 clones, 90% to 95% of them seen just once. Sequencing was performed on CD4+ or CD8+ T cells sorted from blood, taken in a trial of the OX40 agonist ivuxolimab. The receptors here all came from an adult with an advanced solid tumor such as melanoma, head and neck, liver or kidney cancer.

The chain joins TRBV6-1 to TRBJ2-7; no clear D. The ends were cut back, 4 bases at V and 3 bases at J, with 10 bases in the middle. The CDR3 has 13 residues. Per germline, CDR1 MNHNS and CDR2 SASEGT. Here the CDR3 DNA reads TGTGCCAGCAGTGGAGGCAGTCTCTACGAGCAGTACTTC. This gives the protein CASSGGSLYEQYF.

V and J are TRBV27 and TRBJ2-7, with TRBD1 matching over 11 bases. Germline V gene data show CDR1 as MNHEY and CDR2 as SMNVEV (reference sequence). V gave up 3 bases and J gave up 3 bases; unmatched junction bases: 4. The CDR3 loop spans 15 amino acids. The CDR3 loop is CASSLLGQGDYEQYF. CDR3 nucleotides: TGTGCCAGCAGTTTGTTGGGACAGGGGGACTACGAGCAGTACTTC.

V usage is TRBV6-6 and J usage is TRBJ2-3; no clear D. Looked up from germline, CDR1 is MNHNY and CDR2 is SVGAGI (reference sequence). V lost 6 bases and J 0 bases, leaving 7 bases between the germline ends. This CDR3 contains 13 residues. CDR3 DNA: TGTGCCAGCAGGCGACTTAGCACAGATACGCAGTATTTT. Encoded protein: CASRRLSTDTQYF.

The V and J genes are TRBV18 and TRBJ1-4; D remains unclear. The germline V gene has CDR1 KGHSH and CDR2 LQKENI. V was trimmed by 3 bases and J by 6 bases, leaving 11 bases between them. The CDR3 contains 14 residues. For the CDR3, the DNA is TGTGCCAGCTCACCCCGGGCCCGACATGAAAAACTGTTTTTT. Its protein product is CASSPRARHEKLFF.

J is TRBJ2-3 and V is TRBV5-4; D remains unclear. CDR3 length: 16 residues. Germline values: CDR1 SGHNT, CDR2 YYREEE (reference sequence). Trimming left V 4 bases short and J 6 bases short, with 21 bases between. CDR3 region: CASSPDWAAPVDTQYF. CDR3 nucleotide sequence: TGTGCCAGCAGCCCCGATTGGGCCGCCCCGGTTGATACGCAGTATTTT. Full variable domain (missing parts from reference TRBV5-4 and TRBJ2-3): ETGVTQSPTHLIKTRGQQVTLRCSSQSGHNTVSWYQQALGQGPQFIFQYYREEENGRGNFPPRFSGLQFPNYSSELNVNALELDDSALYLCASSPDWAAPVDTQYFGPGTRLTVL.

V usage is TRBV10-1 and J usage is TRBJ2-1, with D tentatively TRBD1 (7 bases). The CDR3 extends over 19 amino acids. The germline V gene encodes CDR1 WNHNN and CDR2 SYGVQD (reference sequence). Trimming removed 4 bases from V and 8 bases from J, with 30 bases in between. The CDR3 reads CASSGPRGAARGFMDEQFF. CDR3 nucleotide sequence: TGCGCCAGCAGTGGCCCCAGGGGGGCTGCAAGGGGATTTATGGATGAGCAGTTCTTC.

The CDR3 DNA reads as TGTGCCAGCAGCGTAGAGCCCGCGGCTAGCGCCGATGAGCAGTTCTTC. Protein: CASSVEPAASADEQFF. The rearrangement uses TRBV9 and TRBJ2-1; TRBD2 might be the D (6 bases). Per germline, CDR1 SGDLS and CDR2 YYNGEE. CDR3 length: 16 amino acids. Trimming took off 0 bases at V and 8 bases at J, with 18 bases between the two ends.

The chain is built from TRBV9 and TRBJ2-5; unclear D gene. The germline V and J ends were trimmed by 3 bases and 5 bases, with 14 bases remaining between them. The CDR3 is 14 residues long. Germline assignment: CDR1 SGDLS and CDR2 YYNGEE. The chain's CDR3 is CASSASWAGETQYF. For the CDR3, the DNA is TGTGCCAGCAGCGCCTCGTGGGCCGGGGAGACCCAGTACTTC.

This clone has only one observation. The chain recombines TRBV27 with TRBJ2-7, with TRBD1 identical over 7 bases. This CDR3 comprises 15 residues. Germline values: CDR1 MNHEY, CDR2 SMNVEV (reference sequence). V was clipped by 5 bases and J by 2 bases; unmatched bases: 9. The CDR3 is CASSPGTENPYEQYF. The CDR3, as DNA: TGTGCCAGCAGTCCCGGGACAGAAAATCCCTACGAGCAGTACTTC.

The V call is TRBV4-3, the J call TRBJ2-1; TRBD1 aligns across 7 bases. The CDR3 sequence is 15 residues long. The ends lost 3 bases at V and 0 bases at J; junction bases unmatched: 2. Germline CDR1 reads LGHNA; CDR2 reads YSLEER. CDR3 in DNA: TGCGCCAGCAGCCAGGACAGGAGCTCCTACAATGAGCAGTTCTTC. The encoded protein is CASSQDRSSYNEQFF.

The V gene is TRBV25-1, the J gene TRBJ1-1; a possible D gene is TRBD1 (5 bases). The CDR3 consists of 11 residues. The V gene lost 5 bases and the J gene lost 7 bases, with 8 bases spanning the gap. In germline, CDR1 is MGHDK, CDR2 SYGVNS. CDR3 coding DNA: TGTGCCAGCAGTATGGGGGATGAAGCTTTCTTT. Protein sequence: CASSMGDEAFF.

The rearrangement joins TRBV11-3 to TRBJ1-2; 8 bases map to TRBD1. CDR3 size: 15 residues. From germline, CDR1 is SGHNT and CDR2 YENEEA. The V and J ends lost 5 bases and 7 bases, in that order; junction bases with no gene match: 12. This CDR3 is CASSNSGTGIGGYTF. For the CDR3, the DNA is TGTGCCAGCAGCAACTCGGGGACAGGCATAGGTGGCTACACCTTC.

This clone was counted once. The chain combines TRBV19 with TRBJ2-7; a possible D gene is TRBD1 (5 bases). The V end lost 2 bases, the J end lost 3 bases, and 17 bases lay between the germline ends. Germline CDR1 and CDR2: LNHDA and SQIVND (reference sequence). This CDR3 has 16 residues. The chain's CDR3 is CASSISTMGRDYEQYF. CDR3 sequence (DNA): TGTGCCAGTAGTATAAGTACCATGGGCAGGGACTACGAGCAGTACTTC.

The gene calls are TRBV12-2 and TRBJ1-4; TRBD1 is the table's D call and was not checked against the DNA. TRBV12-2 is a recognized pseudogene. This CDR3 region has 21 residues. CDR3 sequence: CASRPWGGQGAPTATNEKLFF. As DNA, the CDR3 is TGTGCAAGTCGCCCCTGGGGGGGACAGGGGGCCCCAACTGCAACTAATGAAAAACTGTTTTTT.